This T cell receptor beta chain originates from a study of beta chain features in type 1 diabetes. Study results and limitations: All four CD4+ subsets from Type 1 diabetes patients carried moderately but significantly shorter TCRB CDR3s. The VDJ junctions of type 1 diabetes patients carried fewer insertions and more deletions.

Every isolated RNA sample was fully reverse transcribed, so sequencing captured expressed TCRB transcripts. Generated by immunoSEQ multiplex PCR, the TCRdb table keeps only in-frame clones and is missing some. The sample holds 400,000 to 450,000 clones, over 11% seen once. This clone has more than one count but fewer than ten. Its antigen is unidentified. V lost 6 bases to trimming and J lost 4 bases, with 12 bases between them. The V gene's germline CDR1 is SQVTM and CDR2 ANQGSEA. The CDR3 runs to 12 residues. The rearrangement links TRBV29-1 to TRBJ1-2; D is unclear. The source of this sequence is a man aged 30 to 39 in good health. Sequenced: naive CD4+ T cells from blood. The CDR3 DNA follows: TGCAGCGTCCGGGCGGGCTCCTATGGCTACACCTTC. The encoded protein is CSVRAGSYGYTF. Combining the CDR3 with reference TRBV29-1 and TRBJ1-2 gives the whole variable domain SAVISQKPSRDICQRGTSLTIQCQVDSQVTMMFWYRQQPGQSLTLIATANQGSEATYESGFVIDKFPISRPNLTFSTLTVSNMSPEDSSIYLCSVRAGSYGYTFGSGTRLTVV.